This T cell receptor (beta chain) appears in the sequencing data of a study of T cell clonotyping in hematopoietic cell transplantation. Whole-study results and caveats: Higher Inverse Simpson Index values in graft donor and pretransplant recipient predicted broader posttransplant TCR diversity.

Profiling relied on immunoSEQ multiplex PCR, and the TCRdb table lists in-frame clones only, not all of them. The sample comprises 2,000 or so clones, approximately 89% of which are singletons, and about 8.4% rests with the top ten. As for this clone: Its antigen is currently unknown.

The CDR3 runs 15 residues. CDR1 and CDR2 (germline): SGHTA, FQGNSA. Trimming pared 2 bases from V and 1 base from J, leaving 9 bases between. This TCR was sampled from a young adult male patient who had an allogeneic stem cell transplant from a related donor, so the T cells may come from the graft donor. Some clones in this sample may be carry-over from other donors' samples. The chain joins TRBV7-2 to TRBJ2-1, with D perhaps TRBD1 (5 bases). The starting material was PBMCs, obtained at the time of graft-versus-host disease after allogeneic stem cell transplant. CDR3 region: CASSLSQGSYNEQFF. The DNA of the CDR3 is TGTGCCAGCAGCTTAAGCCAGGGTTCCTACAATGAGCAGTTCTTC.